The source of this T cell receptor (beta chain) is a study of cytomegalovirus exposure and HLA in healthy donors (dated by TCRdb to about 2017). Regarding the complete study: According to a later analysis, the approximately 130 validation repertoires were produced on the same platform as the 600 to 850 repertoires of the first cohort. The study aimed to test whether signatures of past pathogen exposure could be identified by cataloging public T cell receptors. Along with the approximately 650-subject first cohort, a separate validation cohort of over a hundred different subjects was used. To predict cytomegalovirus infection status, the study brought together high-throughput TCR immunosequencing, statistical association of individual TCRs with disease status, and machine learning. Points the paper makes about the study in general: While some public TCRs were present in many individuals, most TCR sequences turned up only very rarely across donors. It was suggested by the authors that the approach could potentially be generalized to other disease states and immunological phenotypes. The study listed 150 to 200 TCR beta chains as associated with cytomegalovirus. A later analysis had no HLA typing for the validation cohort, so co-occurrence there was scored across all 130 or so repertoires. The classifier was reported to diagnose cytomegalovirus status with high specificity and sensitivity in both the original and validation cohorts. In vitro tests confirmed that a few of the cytomegalovirus-associated TCR beta chains recognize cytomegalovirus antigens. In a later analysis, TCRs clustered in the first cohort were found to also tend to co-occur in the approximately 120 validation repertoires, with 94% of cluster scores above 0.

The receptor library was made with the immunoSEQ multiplex PCR assay. Per the original workflow: A statistical classification framework was built to diagnose cytomegalovirus status from the catalog of TCR beta chain sequences. TCRdb took this table from immuneACCESS and kept in-frame rearrangements with V and J called. Such tables lack part of the clones; where checked against another copy, unresolved V genes explain under half of the gap, and the rest is unexplained. From that table come the V and J calls and clone size; the DNA was used to work out D and trimming. The sample table shows over 200,000 clones, and almost 90% are seen once. Together, the top ten hold around 3% of the sample. From the cysteine up to the phenylalanine, the CDR3 has a length of 12 residues. Only the CDR3 portion is preserved as DNA: 36 bases, with reading frame beginning at the first base. The germline V gene provides CDR1 SQVTM and CDR2 ANQGSEA. The germline ends are 16 bases apart after V is trimmed by 8 bases and J by 6 bases.

Donors formed part of the validation cohort, which comprised fewer than 150 subjects and was distinct from the first cohort of 666 subjects. Turning to this clone: This receptor's antigen is unknown. The record has no base qualities; no much larger clone is one base away.

Here the chain combines TRBV29-1 and TRBJ1-1, with TRBD1 perhaps the D gene, on 6 matching bases. This TCR was sampled from a woman under 30 in good health and CMV-seronegative. The sample comprised PBMCs. The CDR3: CSMYRVGSEAFF. The bases read TGCAGCATGTACAGGGTGGGGTCTGAAGCTTTCTTT.